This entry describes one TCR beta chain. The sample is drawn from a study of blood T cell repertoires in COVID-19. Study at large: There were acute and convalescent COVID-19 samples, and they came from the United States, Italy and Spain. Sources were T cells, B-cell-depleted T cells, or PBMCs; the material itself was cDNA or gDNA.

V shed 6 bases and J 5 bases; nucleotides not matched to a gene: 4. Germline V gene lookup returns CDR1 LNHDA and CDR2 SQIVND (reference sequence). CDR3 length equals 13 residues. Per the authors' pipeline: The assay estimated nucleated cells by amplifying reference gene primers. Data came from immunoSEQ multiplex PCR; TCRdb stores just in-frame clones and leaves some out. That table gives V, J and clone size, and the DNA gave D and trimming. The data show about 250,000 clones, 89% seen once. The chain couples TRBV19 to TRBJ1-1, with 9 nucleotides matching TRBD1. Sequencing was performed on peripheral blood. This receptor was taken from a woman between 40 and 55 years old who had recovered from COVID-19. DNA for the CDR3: TGTGCCAGTAGGCGGACAGGGGAAACTGAAGCTTTCTTT. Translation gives CASRRTGETEAFF.